Following are 4 T cell receptor beta chains from one sample sequenced in a study of OX40 agonist ivuxolimab in advanced cancers. Libraries were constructed by the immunoSEQ multiplex PCR assay. What TCRdb holds here is the immuneACCESS table cut down to in-frame rearrangements. Part of the clones is not present; checked against another copy, under half of the missing clones reflect an unresolved V gene, and the others are unexplained. This sample holds more than 65,000 clones; 88% were observed only once. 0.45% to 0.6% of the sample is taken by the ten largest. Sample: CD4+ or CD8+ T cells sorted from blood, taken in a trial of the OX40 agonist ivuxolimab. These receptors were obtained from an adult with an advanced solid tumor such as melanoma, head and neck, liver or kidney cancer.

V and J are TRBV5-8 and TRBJ2-5; a weak D match, TRBD2 (5 bases). The V gene lost 2 bases and the J gene lost 7 bases, with 6 bases spanning the gap. The germline CDR1 and CDR2 sequences are SGHTS and YDEGEE. The CDR3 runs 11 residues. The CDR3 loop reads CASSFRGTQYF. CDR3 nucleotides: TGTGCCAGCAGCTTTCGGGGGACCCAGTACTTC. The entire variable domain, with the rest obtained from reference TRBV5-8 and TRBJ2-5, is as follows: EAGVTQSPTHLIKTRGQQATLRCSPISGHTSVYWYQQALGLGLQFLLWYDEGEERNRGNFPPRFSGRQFPNYSSELNVNALELEDSALYLCASSFRGTQYFGPGTRLLVL.

The chain recombines TRBV5-1 with TRBJ1-1; D not certain. Germline V gives CDR1 SGHRS, CDR2 YFSETQ. The V end was cut by 4 bases, the J end by 0 bases, with 10 bases between. This CDR3 is built from 14 residues. CDR3 sequence: CASSPDGLNTEAFF. CDR3 sequence (DNA): TGCGCCAGCAGCCCGGACGGGCTGAACACTGAAGCTTTCTTT.

A single count supports this clone. V and J are TRBV5-4 and TRBJ1-2, with TRBD1 matching over 8 bases. The CDR3 runs 14 residues. V lost 0 bases to trimming and J lost 8 bases; unmatched junction nucleotides: 6. From germline, CDR1 is SGHNT and CDR2 YYREEE (reference sequence). This CDR3 reads CASSLGQGAGGYTF. Written as DNA, the CDR3 is TGTGCCAGCAGCTTGGGTCAGGGGGCGGGCGGCTACACCTTC.

The chain is built from TRBV7-8 and TRBJ1-4, with D maybe TRBD1 (6 bases). CDR3 length: 15 amino acids. Trimming pared 5 bases from V and 8 bases from J, leaving 18 bases between. Germline V CDR1 and CDR2: SGHVS, FQNEAQ. CDR3 in DNA: TGTGCCAGCAGCACTAAATGGGGGGCTCGGGAAAAACTGTTTTTT. Translation: CASSTKWGAREKLFF.